The 10 T cell receptor beta chains below come from one sample, sequenced in a study of blood T cell repertoires in COVID-19. Assay used: immunoSEQ multiplex PCR; TCRdb lists only in-frame clones, some missing. The data hold a few hundred thousand clones, with around 92% observed a single time. Sequenced material: PBMCs or T cells enriched from blood (not recorded which). Source of these receptors: a woman aged 55 to 70 who had recovered from COVID-19.

The chain recombines TRBV7-8 with TRBJ1-1; D is ambiguous. The CDR3 covers 15 residues. Germline CDR1 and CDR2: SGHVS and FQNEAQ. Trimming took off 3 bases at V and 1 base at J, with 12 bases between the two ends. The CDR3 reads CASSLLSQANTEAFF. In DNA, the CDR3 is TGTGCCAGCAGCTTGCTGAGTCAGGCGAACACTGAAGCTTTCTTT.

The rearrangement links TRBV27 to TRBJ2-5; D perhaps matches TRBD1 (6 bases). Per the germline V gene, CDR1 is MNHEY and CDR2 is SMNVEV (reference sequence). The CDR3 contains 13 residues. The V gene lost 4 bases and the J gene lost 4 bases, with 10 bases spanning the gap. The CDR3 sequence: CASSYTGRETQYF. The CDR3 coding sequence is TGTGCCAGCAGTTATACAGGGCGAGAGACCCAGTACTTC.

This chain links TRBV11-2 with TRBJ1-5, with 7 bases that match TRBD1. The CDR3 spans 14 residues. V was pared by 4 bases and J by 6 bases, with 6 bases of the junction left unmatched. Germline V lookup: CDR1 SGHAT, CDR2 FQNNGV. The CDR3 DNA sequence: TGTGCCAGCAGCTCGGGCAGGGGGTCTCAGCCCCAGCATTTT. Its translation: CASSSGRGSQPQHF.

This rearrangement joins TRBV7-9 to TRBJ1-2, with a tentative D call TRBD1 (6 bases). The CDR3 sequence is 15 residues long. V lost 5 bases to trimming and J lost 4 bases, with 17 bases between them. CDR1 and CDR2 from the germline V gene are SEHNR and FQNEAQ (reference sequence). The CDR3 protein is CASSLTQGEAYGYTF. CDR3 DNA sequence: TGTGCCAGCAGCCTAACACAGGGTGAGGCCTATGGCTACACCTTC.

The V and J genes are TRBV4-2 and TRBJ1-2; tentative D call: TRBD1 (6 bases). The germline V gene encodes CDR1 LGHNA and CDR2 YNFKEQ. Trimming stripped 0 bases from V and 3 bases from J, with 17 bases between. The CDR3 covers 17 residues. The CDR3 nucleotides read TGTGCCAGCAGCCAAGACCAAGGTCGGGGGGCTGACTATGGCTACACCTTC. This translates into CASSQDQGRGADYGYTF.

The V gene is TRBV3-1 (or the pseudogene TRBV3-2), the J gene TRBJ2-1; D remains unclear. Germline CDR1 is LGHDT and CDR2 is YNNKEL (reference sequence). The length of the CDR3 is 12 residues. Trimming removed 1 base from V and 8 bases from J, with 6 bases in between. CDR3 sequence (DNA): TGTGCCAGCAGCCAAGCGGTTGATGAGCAGTTCTTC. Translation gives CASSQAVDEQFF.

The rearrangement links TRBV28 to TRBJ2-7; TRBD2 matches at 10 bases. This CDR3 is 15 amino acids long. CDR1 and CDR2 (germline): MDHEN, SYDVKM. V lost 6 bases to trimming and J lost 4 bases; unmatched junction nucleotides: 9. The CDR3 region is CASSPLAGVSYEQYF. CDR3 sequence (DNA): TGTGCCAGCAGCCCTCTAGCGGGGGTGTCTTACGAGCAGTACTTC.

The sample holds one count of this clone. The chain combines TRBV7-3 with TRBJ1-3; D call uncertain. The V and J ends lost 5 bases and 3 bases respectively, with 17 bases between them. This CDR3 region has 16 residues. Germline assignment: CDR1 SGHTA and CDR2 FQGTGA. The CDR3 DNA reads as TGTGCCAGCAGCGCTTCTAGCGGAACCCGTGGAAACACCATATATTTT. This translates into CASSASSGTRGNTIYF.

V and J are TRBV28 and TRBJ1-1; D ambiguous. Trimming left V 5 bases short and J 2 bases short, with 18 bases between. CDR3 size: 16 residues. In germline, CDR1 is MDHEN, CDR2 SYDVKM. CDR3 in DNA: TGTGCCAGCAGTCCCCTGCGGGAAGCCTTCAACACTGAAGCTTTCTTT. As protein: CASSPLREAFNTEAFF.

The J gene is TRBJ2-5, the V gene TRBV5-6, with 10 bases fitting TRBD2. Trimming removed 3 bases from V and 3 bases from J; junction bases left unmatched: 5. This CDR3 is 15 amino acids long. The germline V gene has CDR1 SGHDT and CDR2 YYEEEE. The CDR3 DNA sequence: TGTGCCAGCAGCTCCCCTAGCGGGGGCAAAGAGACCCAGTACTTC. This translates into CASSSPSGGKETQYF.